These 31 T cell receptor beta chains originate from one sample sequenced in a study of OX40 agonist ivuxolimab in advanced cancers. Profiled with immunoSEQ multiplex PCR; TCRdb holds only in-frame clones, not every one. The sample lists fewer than 90,000 clones, around 90% occurring once. Sequenced material: CD4+ or CD8+ T cells sorted from blood, taken in a trial of the OX40 agonist ivuxolimab. Receptors originate from an adult with an advanced solid tumor such as melanoma, head and neck, liver or kidney cancer.

The chain joins TRBV6-5 to TRBJ1-1; 9 bases fit TRBD1. J was trimmed by 4 bases and V by 6 bases; bases with no gene match: 9. Germline values: CDR1 MNHEY, CDR2 SVGAGI. The CDR3 consists of 15 residues. The CDR3 DNA sequence: TGTGCCAGCAGCTTATTGGACAGGGGTGGCACTGAAGCTTTCTTT. Translated, it gives CASSLLDRGGTEAFF.

This chain uses TRBV6-5 with TRBJ2-7; 11 nucleotides line up with TRBD2. The CDR3 is 16 residues long. The V segment lost 4 bases and the J segment 2 bases; nucleotides outside the gene matches: 7. In germline, CDR1 is MNHEY, CDR2 SVGAGI. CDR3 in DNA: TGTGCCAGCAGTTTTAAACTAGCGGGAGATACCTACGAGCAGTACTTC. This encodes CASSFKLAGDTYEQYF.

The chain couples TRBV27 to TRBJ1-2; 7 bases match TRBD1. The CDR3 spans 14 residues. With 6 bases clipped from V and 2 bases from J, the junction kept 6 bases outside the gene matches. Looked up from germline, CDR1 is MNHEY and CDR2 is SMNVEV (reference sequence). CDR3: CASREMTGNYGYTF. CDR3 nucleotide sequence: TGTGCCAGCAGGGAAATGACAGGGAACTATGGCTACACCTTC.

V usage is TRBV11-2 and J usage is TRBJ1-6; perhaps TRBD1 as D (5 bases). This CDR3 has 16 residues. Germline V gives CDR1 SGHAT, CDR2 FQNNGV. V lost 4 bases to trimming and J lost 0 bases, with 10 bases between them. The CDR3: CASSSTVSSYNSPLHF. As DNA, the CDR3 is TGTGCCAGCAGCTCGACAGTTAGCTCCTATAATTCACCCCTCCACTTT.

This sequence joins TRBV7-6 and TRBJ2-6; D gene unclear. Looked up from germline, CDR1 is SGHVS and CDR2 is FNYEAQ. Between the trimmed V and J ends, which lost 7 bases and 2 bases, there was a span of 24 bases. This CDR3 has 19 residues. CDR3 protein: CASIIIRLHLGPGANVLTF. For the CDR3, the DNA is TGTGCCAGCATCATAATACGACTGCACTTGGGCCCTGGGGCCAACGTCCTGACTTTC.

The chain joins TRBV5-6 to TRBJ2-3; D is possibly TRBD2 (6 bases). The V gene lost 4 bases and the J gene lost 4 bases, with 10 bases spanning the gap. The CDR3 extends over 13 amino acids. The germline V gene encodes CDR1 SGHDT and CDR2 YYEEEE. The CDR3 DNA is TGTGCCAGCAGCGTTGGAGGGCCAGATACGCAGTATTTT. It codes for CASSVGGPDTQYF.

The chain links TRBV19 to TRBJ1-2; D might be TRBD1 (5 bases). The CDR3 has 14 residues. The ends were cut back, 7 bases at V and 0 bases at J, with 12 bases in the middle. Germline V gene sequence: CDR1 LNHDA, CDR2 SQIVND (reference sequence). The CDR3, as DNA: TGTGCCAGTAATCAGCAGGGAGCTAACTATGGCTACACCTTC. It is translated as CASNQQGANYGYTF.

The genes are TRBV10-3 and TRBJ1-1, with D tentatively TRBD1 (5 bases). The CDR3 sequence is 14 residues long. The V gene lost 5 bases and the J gene lost 4 bases, with 14 bases spanning the gap. Germline lookup yields CDR1 ENHRY and CDR2 SYGVKD. As DNA, the CDR3 is TGTGCCATCAGTCCCGGGTCCAGGGCCACTGAAGCTTTCTTT. Protein: CAISPGSRATEAFF.

The rearrangement joins TRBV15 to TRBJ1-5; maybe TRBD1 (6 bases). CDR1 and CDR2 (germline): LNHNV, YYDKDF (reference sequence). The CDR3 consists of 12 residues. With 0 bases removed from V and 11 bases from J, the gap between germline ends came to 8 bases. CDR3 sequence (DNA): TGTGCCACCAGCAGAGATCACAGGGCCCAGCATTTT. Protein: CATSRDHRAQHF.

V and J are TRBV7-3 and TRBJ2-1; 12 bases match TRBD2. Germline values: CDR1 SGHTA, CDR2 FQGTGA. Trimming took 4 bases from V and 8 from J; bases not matched to a gene: 3. The length of the CDR3 is 14 residues. The CDR3: CASSSSGGAHEQFF. The CDR3 DNA reads TGTGCCAGCAGCTCTAGCGGGGGGGCTCATGAGCAGTTCTTC.

This CDR3 reads CASSLVGRASSYEQYF. Written as DNA, the CDR3 is TGCGCCAGCAGCTTAGTGGGGAGGGCTTCGTCCTACGAGCAGTACTTC. This sequence joins TRBV5-1 and TRBJ2-7; the match to TRBD2 covers 7 bases. The CDR3 extends over 16 amino acids. Germline V gives CDR1 SGHRS, CDR2 YFSETQ. J lost 1 base, V lost 2 bases, and 9 bases had no gene match.

The J gene is TRBJ2-1, the V gene TRBV11-2; 7 bases map to TRBD2. Germline CDR1 SGHAT, CDR2 FQNNGV. The V gene end was trimmed by 6 bases and the J gene end by 9 bases; junction bases not matched to a gene: 5. This CDR3 contains 12 residues. The CDR3: CASRGLEAEQFF. The CDR3 nucleotides read TGTGCCAGCAGAGGACTAGAGGCTGAGCAGTTCTTC. The variable domain in full, completed from reference TRBV11-2 and TRBJ2-1, reads EAGVAQSPRYKIIEKRQSVAFWCNPISGHATLYWYQQILGQGPKLLIQFQNNGVVDDSQLPKDRFSAERLKGVDSTLKIQPAKLEDSAVYLCASRGLEAEQFFGPGTRLTVL.

V gene TRBV2 combines with J gene TRBJ2-4, with D possibly TRBD2 on 7 matching bases. The CDR3 contains 12 residues. V was shortened by 7 bases and J by 9 bases, with 13 bases between the two germline ends. Germline CDR1 is SNHLY and CDR2 is FYNNEI. CDR3 protein: CASKVGGAIQYF. The CDR3 nucleotides read TGTGCCAGCAAGGTTGGGGGGGCCATTCAGTACTTC. Looking up the rest from reference TRBV2 and TRBJ2-4 gives the full variable domain: EPEVTQTPSHQVTQMGQEVILRCVPISNHLYFYWYRQILGQKVEFLVSFYNNEISEKSEIFDDQFSVERPDGSNFTLKIRSTKLEDSAMYFCASKVGGAIQYFGAGTRLSVL.

The V call is TRBV5-4, the J call TRBJ2-7; TRBD1 matches at 7 bases. The J segment lost 6 bases and the V segment lost 6 bases, leaving 15 bases of the junction unmatched. Looked up from germline, CDR1 is SGHNT and CDR2 is YYREEE (reference sequence). The CDR3 consists of 15 residues. This CDR3 is CASNKGTGEFGEQYF. CDR3 nucleotide sequence: TGTGCCAGCAACAAGGGTACAGGGGAATTTGGCGAGCAGTACTTC.

J is TRBJ1-1 and V is TRBV6-1, with D possibly being TRBD1 (6 bases). V lost 2 bases and J 1 base, leaving 11 bases between the germline ends. The CDR3 totals 15 residues. Germline V gene data show CDR1 as MNHNS and CDR2 as SASEGT. The CDR3 spells CASSERGASNTEAFF. The CDR3 nucleotides are TGTGCCAGCAGTGAACGGGGGGCCTCGAACACTGAAGCTTTCTTT.

The chain couples TRBV4-1 to TRBJ2-1; 10 bases are a match to TRBD2. This CDR3 has 15 residues. Per the germline V gene, CDR1 is MGHRA and CDR2 is YSYEKL. V shed 4 bases and J 6 bases; nucleotides not matched to a gene: 6. The DNA of the CDR3 is TGCGCCAGCAGCCTCGCGAGCGGGAGGGGCAATGAGCAGTTCTTC. Translating it yields CASSLASGRGNEQFF.

The chain recombines TRBV7-6 with TRBJ2-3; D ambiguous. With 4 bases removed from V and 1 base from J, the gap between germline ends came to 6 bases. The germline CDR1 and CDR2 sequences are SGHVS and FNYEAQ. The CDR3 spans 13 residues. This chain's CDR3 is CASSSPGTDTQYF. CDR3 bases: TGTGCCAGCAGCTCCCCTGGCACAGATACGCAGTATTTT.

Here the CDR3 reads CASIGGPVQETQYF. As DNA, the CDR3 is TGTGCCAGCATTGGGGGGCCGGTCCAAGAGACCCAGTACTTC. This chain links TRBV6-1 with TRBJ2-5; the D gene could be TRBD1 or TRBD2 (6 bases each). The CDR3 extends over 14 amino acids. V dropped 7 bases and J dropped 1 base, with 13 bases sitting between them. Per the germline V gene, CDR1 is MNHNS and CDR2 is SASEGT.

This chain uses TRBV11-2 with TRBJ2-7; 10 bases are shared with TRBD2. Germline values: CDR1 SGHAT, CDR2 FQNNGV. The V gene end was trimmed by 1 base and the J gene end by 0 bases; junction bases not matched to a gene: 3. The length of the CDR3 is 16 residues. In DNA form, the CDR3 reads TGTGCCAGCAGCTTAGTGCGGACTAGCGGCTCCTACGAGCAGTACTTC. It is translated as CASSLVRTSGSYEQYF.

V gene TRBV19 combines with J gene TRBJ2-7, with TRBD1 matching over 10 bases. CDR3 length: 15 amino acids. Germline V gene lookup returns CDR1 LNHDA and CDR2 SQIVND (reference sequence). V lost 5 bases, J lost 6 bases, and 10 bases stayed unmatched. The CDR3 protein is CASSARDRGVREQYF. CDR3 nucleotide sequence: TGTGCCAGTAGTGCCCGGGACAGGGGTGTCCGCGAGCAGTACTTC.

V gene TRBV12-5 combines with J gene TRBJ1-2, with unresolved D. The CDR3 sequence is 14 residues long. Trimming stripped 2 bases from V and 7 bases from J, with 14 bases between. The germline V gene encodes CDR1 LGHNT and CDR2 FRNRAP. The CDR3 sequence: CASGLSYPTIGYTF. The CDR3 nucleotides read TGTGCTAGTGGTTTGTCCTACCCAACTATTGGCTACACCTTC.

Only a few counts were recorded for this clone. This sequence joins TRBV6-5 and TRBJ1-2, with D unclear. The germline V gene encodes CDR1 MNHEY and CDR2 SVGAGI. V was cut by 6 bases and J by 3 bases, with 8 bases left in between. The CDR3 spans 12 residues. The CDR3 sequence: CASSLGDYGYTF. CDR3 coding DNA: TGTGCCAGCAGCCTGGGAGACTATGGCTACACCTTC.

The chain joins TRBV6-1 to TRBJ1-2; 8 nucleotides match TRBD1. The V and J ends lost 10 bases and 2 bases, in that order; junction bases with no gene match: 3. Germline V gene lookup returns CDR1 MNHNS and CDR2 SASEGT. CDR3 length: 12 residues. The chain's CDR3 is CATYRGNYGYTF. CDR3 in DNA: TGTGCCACCTACAGGGGGAACTATGGCTACACCTTC.

J is TRBJ2-7 and V is TRBV5-5; 7 bases line up with TRBD1. CDR1 is SGHKS and CDR2 is YYEKEE in the germline V gene (reference sequence). The CDR3 runs to 13 residues. Trimming took 4 bases from V and 3 from J; bases not matched to a gene: 4. CDR3: CASSPWTGYEQYF. For the CDR3, the DNA is TGTGCCAGCAGCCCGTGGACAGGCTACGAGCAGTACTTC.

The chain's CDR3 is CASREGDTGNTEAFF. The CDR3 coding sequence is TGTGCCAGCAGGGAGGGTGACACAGGGAACACTGAAGCTTTCTTT. This sequence joins TRBV2 and TRBJ1-1, with D perhaps TRBD1 (5 bases). The V end lost 6 bases, the J end lost 1 base, and 15 bases lay between the germline ends. The CDR3 sequence is 15 residues long. Germline V CDR1 and CDR2: SNHLY, FYNNEI. Full variable domain (remainder filled in from reference TRBV2 and TRBJ1-1): EPEVTQTPSHQVTQMGQEVILRCVPISNHLYFYWYRQILGQKVEFLVSFYNNEISEKSEIFDDQFSVERPDGSNFTLKIRSTKLEDSAMYFCASREGDTGNTEAFFGQGTRLTVV.

The rearrangement joins TRBV2 to TRBJ1-2, with unresolved D. CDR1 is SNHLY, CDR2 FYNNEI, per germline. Trimming left V 5 bases short and J 0 bases short, with 7 bases between. The CDR3 runs to 13 residues. The CDR3 reads CASSPGPNYGYTF. The CDR3 nucleotides read TGTGCCAGCAGTCCCGGACCTAACTATGGCTACACCTTC.

The V call is TRBV30, the J call TRBJ1-5; the D gene is possibly TRBD1 (5 bases). The CDR3 length is 14 residues. V was trimmed by 5 bases and J by 0 bases, leaving 11 bases between them. CDR1 and CDR2 (germline): GTSNPN, SVGIG (reference sequence). Written as DNA, the CDR3 is TGTGCCTGGGGGACCGTGGATAGCAATCAGCCCCAGCATTTT. It encodes CAWGTVDSNQPQHF.

The CDR3 DNA follows: TGCGCCAGCAGCTTGCAAGGCACAGATACGCAGTATTTT. This codes for CASSLQGTDTQYF. V is TRBV5-1 and J is TRBJ2-3; D is unclear. The CDR3 covers 13 residues. V was pared by 1 base and J by 1 base, with 4 bases between. CDR1 SGHRS and CDR2 YFSETQ come from the germline V gene.

V usage is TRBV2 and J usage is TRBJ2-5, with D perhaps TRBD1 (6 bases). CDR1 is SNHLY, CDR2 FYNNEI, per germline. This CDR3 contains 14 residues. The V end was cut by 5 bases, the J end by 1 base, with 11 bases between. The CDR3: CASSWGQFQETQYF. The CDR3 region has the DNA TGTGCCAGCAGTTGGGGACAATTCCAAGAGACCCAGTACTTC.

The chain joins TRBV6-5 to TRBJ2-7; D unclear. CDR1 MNHEY and CDR2 SVGAGI come from the germline V gene. CDR3 length: 15 residues. Trimming pared 0 bases from V and 2 bases from J, leaving 11 bases between. The CDR3 is CASSYSSTGTYEQYF. CDR3 sequence (DNA): TGTGCCAGCAGTTACTCGAGTACCGGAACCTACGAGCAGTACTTC.

The rearrangement links TRBV11-2 to TRBJ2-7; 7 bases agree with TRBD1. Germline trimming cut 2 bases from V and 2 bases from J; bases unmatched to any gene: 6. This CDR3 region has 15 residues. Germline CDR1 reads SGHAT; CDR2 reads FQNNGV. In DNA, the CDR3 is TGTGCCAGCAGCTTACAAACGGGACAGACCTACGAGCAGTACTTC. Protein: CASSLQTGQTYEQYF.